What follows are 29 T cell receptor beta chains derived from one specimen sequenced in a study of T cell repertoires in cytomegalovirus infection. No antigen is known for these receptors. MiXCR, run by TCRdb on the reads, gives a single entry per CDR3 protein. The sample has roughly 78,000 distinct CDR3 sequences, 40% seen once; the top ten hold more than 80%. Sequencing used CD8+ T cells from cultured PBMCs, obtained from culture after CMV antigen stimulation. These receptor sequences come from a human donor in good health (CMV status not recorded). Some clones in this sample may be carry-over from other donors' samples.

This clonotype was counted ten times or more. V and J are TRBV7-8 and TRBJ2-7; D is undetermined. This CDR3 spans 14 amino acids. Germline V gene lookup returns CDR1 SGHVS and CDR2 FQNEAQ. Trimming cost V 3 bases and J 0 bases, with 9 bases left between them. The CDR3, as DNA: TGTGCCAGCAGCTTCACGGGTGCCTCCTACGAGCAGTACTTC. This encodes CASSFTGASYEQYF.

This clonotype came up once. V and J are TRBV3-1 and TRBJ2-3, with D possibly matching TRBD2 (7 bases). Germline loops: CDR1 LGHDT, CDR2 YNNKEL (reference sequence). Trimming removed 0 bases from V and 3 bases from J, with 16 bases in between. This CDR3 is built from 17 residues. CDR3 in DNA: TGTGCCAGCAGCCAAGAGAGGGGGGGTAGCGGAACAGATACGCAGTATTTT. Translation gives CASSQERGGSGTDTQYF.

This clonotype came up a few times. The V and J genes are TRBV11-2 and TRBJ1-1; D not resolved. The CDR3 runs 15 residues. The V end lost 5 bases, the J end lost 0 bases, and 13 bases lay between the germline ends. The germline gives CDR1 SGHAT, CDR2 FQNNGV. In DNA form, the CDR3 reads TGTGCCAGCAGCGTCTCGGGCAGCATGAACACTGAAGCTTTCTTT. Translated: CASSVSGSMNTEAFF. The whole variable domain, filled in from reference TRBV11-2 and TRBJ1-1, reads EAGVAQSPRYKIIEKRQSVAFWCNPISGHATLYWYQQILGQGPKLLIQFQNNGVVDDSQLPKDRFSAERLKGVDSTLKIQPAKLEDSAVYLCASSVSGSMNTEAFFGQGTRLTVV.

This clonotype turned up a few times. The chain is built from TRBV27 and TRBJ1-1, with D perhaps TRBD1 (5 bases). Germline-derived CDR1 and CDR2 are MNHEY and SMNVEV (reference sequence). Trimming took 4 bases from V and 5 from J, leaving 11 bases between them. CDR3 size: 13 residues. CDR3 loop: CASSSYGGTEAFF. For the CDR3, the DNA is TGTGCCAGCAGTTCCTACGGGGGGACTGAAGCTTTCTTT.

Here the CDR3 DNA reads TGTGCCAGCAGCCCACCTGGGGCGGGGGCCGGTCCAGATACGCAGTATTTT. This sequence encodes CASSPPGAGAGPDTQYF. The V call is TRBV12-3 or TRBV12-4, the J call TRBJ2-3, with a possible D match to TRBD2 (7 bases). V lost 6 bases and J lost 4, with 23 bases in between. The CDR3 length is 17 residues.

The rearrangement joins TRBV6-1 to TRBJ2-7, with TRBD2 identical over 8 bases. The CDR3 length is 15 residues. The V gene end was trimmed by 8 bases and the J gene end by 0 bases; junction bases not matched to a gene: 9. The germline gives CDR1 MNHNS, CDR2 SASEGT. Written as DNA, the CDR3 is TGTGCCAGCCGTAGTAAGCGGGGGAGCTCCTACGAGCAGTACTTC. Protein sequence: CASRSKRGSSYEQYF.

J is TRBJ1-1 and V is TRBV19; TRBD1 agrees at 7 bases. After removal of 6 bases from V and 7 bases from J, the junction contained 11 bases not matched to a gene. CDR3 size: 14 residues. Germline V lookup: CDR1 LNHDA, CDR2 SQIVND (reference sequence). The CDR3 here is CASRATHRGREAFF. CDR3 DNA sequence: TGTGCCAGTAGAGCCACCCACAGGGGACGTGAAGCTTTCTTT.

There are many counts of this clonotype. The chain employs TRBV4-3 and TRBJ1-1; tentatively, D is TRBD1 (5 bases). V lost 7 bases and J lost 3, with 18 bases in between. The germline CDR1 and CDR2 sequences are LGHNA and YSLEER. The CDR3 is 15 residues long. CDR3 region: CASKPSDTPDTEAFF. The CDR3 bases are TGCGCCAGCAAGCCCTCGGACACGCCGGACACTGAAGCTTTCTTT.

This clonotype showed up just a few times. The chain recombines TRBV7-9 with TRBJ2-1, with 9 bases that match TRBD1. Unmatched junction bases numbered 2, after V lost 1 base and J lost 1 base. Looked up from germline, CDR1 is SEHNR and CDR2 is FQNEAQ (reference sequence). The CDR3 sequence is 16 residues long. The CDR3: CASSLGDRVSYNEQFF. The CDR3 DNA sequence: TGTGCCAGCAGCTTAGGGGACAGGGTTTCCTACAATGAGCAGTTCTTC.

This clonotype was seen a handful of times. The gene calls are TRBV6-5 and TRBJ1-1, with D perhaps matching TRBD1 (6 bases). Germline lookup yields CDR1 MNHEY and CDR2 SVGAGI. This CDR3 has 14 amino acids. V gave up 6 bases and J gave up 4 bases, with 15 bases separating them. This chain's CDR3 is CASSPGGVGTEAFF. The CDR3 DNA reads TGTGCCAGCAGCCCCGGGGGCGTCGGCACTGAAGCTTTCTTT.

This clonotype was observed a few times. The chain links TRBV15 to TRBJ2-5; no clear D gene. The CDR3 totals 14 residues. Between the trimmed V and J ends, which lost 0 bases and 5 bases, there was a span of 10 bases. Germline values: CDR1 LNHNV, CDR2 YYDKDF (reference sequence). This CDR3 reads CATSRDLALETQYF. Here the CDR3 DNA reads TGTGCCACCAGCAGAGATCTCGCATTGGAGACCCAGTACTTC.

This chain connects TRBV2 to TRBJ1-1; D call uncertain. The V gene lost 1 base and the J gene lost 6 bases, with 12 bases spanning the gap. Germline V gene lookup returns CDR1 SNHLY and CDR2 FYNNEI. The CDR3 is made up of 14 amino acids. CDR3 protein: CASSEEGSEAEAFF. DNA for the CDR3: TGTGCCAGCAGTGAAGAGGGCAGTGAGGCTGAAGCTTTCTTT.

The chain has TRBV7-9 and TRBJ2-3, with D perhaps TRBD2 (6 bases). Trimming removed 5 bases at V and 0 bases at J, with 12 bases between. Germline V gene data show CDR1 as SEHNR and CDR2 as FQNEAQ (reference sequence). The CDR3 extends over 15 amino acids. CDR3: CASSPGLTSTDTQYF. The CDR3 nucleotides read TGTGCCAGCAGCCCGGGACTGACTAGCACAGATACGCAGTATTTT.

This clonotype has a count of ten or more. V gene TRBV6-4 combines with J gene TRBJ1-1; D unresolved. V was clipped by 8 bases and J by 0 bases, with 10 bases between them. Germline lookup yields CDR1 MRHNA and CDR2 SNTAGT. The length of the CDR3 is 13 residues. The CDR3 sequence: CASGLNMNTEAFF. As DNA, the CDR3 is TGTGCCAGCGGCCTAAACATGAACACTGAAGCTTTCTTT.

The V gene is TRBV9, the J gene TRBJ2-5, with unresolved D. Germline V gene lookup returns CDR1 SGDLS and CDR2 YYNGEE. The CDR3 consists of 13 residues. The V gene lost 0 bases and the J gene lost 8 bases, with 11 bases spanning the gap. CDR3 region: CASSVEGEDTQYF. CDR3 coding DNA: TGTGCCAGCAGCGTAGAGGGTGAGGATACCCAGTACTTC.

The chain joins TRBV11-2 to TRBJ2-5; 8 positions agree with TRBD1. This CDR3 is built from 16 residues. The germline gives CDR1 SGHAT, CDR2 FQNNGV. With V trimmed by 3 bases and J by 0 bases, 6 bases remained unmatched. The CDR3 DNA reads TGTGCCAGCAGCTTTTCGACAGGGGCGTACCAAGAGACCCAGTACTTC. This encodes CASSFSTGAYQETQYF.

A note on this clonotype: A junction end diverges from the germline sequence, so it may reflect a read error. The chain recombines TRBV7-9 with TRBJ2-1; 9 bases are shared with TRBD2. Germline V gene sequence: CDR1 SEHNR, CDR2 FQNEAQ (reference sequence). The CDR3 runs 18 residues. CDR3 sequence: CTSSLATGPAGGRLEQFF. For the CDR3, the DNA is TGTACCAGCAGCTTAGCGACAGGACCAGCGGGGGGTCGTCTTGAGCAGTTCTTC. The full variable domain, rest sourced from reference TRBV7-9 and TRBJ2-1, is DTGVSQNPRHKITKRGQNVTFRCDPISEHNRLYWYRQTLGQGPEFLTYFQNEAQLEKSRLLSDRFSAERPKGSFSTLEIQRTEQGDSAMYLCTSSLATGPAGGRLEQFFGPGTRLTVL.

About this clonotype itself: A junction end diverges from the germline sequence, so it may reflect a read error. The CDR3 spells CASNLLPRRTKVSPLHF. The CDR3 DNA reads TGTGCCAGCAATTTACTCCCACGCCGGACAAAGGTTTCACCCCTCCACTTT. V usage is TRBV28 and J usage is TRBJ1-6; possibly TRBD1 for D (5 bases). The CDR3 consists of 17 residues. From germline, CDR1 is MDHEN and CDR2 SYDVKM.

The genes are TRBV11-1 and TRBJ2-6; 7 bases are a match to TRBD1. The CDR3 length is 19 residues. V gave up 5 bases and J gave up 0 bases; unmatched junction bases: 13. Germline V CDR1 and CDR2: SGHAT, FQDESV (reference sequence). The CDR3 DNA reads TGTGCCAGCAGCAAACTACCGGGACAGCGGTACTCTGGGGCCAACGTCCTGACTTTC. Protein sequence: CASSKLPGQRYSGANVLTF.

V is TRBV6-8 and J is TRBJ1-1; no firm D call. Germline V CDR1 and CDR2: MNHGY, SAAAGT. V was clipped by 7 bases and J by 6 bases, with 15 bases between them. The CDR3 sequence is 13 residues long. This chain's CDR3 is CASTLGRHSEAFF. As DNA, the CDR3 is TGTGCCAGCACTCTAGGACGTCACTCTGAAGCTTTCTTT.

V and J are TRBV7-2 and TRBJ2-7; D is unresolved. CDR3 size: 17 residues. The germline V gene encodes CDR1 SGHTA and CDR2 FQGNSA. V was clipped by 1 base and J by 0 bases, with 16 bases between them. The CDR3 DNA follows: TGTGCCAGCAGCTTAGGAAACTGGGCAGCCAACTCCTACGAGCAGTACTTC. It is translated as CASSLGNWAANSYEQYF.

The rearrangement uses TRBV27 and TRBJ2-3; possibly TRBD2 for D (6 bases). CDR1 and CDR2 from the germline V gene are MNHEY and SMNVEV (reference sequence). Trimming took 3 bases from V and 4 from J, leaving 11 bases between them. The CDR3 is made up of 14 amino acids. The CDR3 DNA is TGTGCCAGCAGTTTGCCTGGGAGGCCAGATACGCAGTATTTT. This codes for CASSLPGRPDTQYF.

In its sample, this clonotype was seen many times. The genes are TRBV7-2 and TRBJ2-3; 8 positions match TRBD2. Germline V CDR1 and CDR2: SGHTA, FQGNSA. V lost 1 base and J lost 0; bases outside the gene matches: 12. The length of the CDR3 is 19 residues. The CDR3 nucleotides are TGTGCCAGCAGCTTAGGCCTATGGTCGGAGCGGGGGAGCACAGATACGCAGTATTTT. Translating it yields CASSLGLWSERGSTDTQYF.

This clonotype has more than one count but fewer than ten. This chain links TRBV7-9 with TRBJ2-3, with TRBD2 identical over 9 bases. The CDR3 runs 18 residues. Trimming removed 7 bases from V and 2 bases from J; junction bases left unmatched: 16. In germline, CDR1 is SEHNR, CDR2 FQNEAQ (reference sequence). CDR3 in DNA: TGTGCCAGCATACCGTGGGGCGGGGGGGGCCGATACACAGATACGCAGTATTTT. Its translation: CASIPWGGGGRYTDTQYF.

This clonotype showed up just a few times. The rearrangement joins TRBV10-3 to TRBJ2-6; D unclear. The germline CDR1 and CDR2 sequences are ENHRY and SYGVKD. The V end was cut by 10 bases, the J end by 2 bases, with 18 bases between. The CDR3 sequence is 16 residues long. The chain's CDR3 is CATTSDTTAGANVLTF. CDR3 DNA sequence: TGTGCCACCACCTCTGATACAACGGCTGGGGCCAACGTCCTGACTTTC.

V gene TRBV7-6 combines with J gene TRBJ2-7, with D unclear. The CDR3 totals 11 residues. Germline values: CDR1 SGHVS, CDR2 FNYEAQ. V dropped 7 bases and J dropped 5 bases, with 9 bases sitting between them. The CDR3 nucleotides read TGTGCCAGCACTGGAACGCACGAGCAGTACTTC. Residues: CASTGTHEQYF. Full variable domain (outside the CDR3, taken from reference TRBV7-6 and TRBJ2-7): GAGVSQSPRYKVTKRGQDVALRCDPISGHVSLYWYRQALGQGPEFLTYFNYEAQQDKSGLPNDRFSAERPEGSISTLTIQRTEQRDSAMYRCASTGTHEQYFGPGTRLTVT.

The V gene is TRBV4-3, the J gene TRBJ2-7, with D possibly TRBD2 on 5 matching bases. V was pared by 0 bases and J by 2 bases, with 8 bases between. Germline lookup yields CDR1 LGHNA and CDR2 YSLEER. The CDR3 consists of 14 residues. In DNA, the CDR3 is TGCGCCAGCAGCCAAGAAGAGGGAACCTACGAGCAGTACTTC. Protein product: CASSQEEGTYEQYF.

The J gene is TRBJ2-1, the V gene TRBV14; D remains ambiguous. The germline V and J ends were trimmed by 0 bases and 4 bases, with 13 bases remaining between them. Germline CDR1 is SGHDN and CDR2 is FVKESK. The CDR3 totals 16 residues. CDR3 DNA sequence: TGTGCCAGCAGCCAAGATATTGGGCTAGGATACAATGAGCAGTTCTTC. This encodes CASSQDIGLGYNEQFF.

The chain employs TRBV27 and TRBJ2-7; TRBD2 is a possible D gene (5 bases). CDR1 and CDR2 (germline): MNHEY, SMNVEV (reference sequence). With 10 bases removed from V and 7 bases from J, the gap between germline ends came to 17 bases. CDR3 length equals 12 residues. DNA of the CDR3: TGTGCCACGGGAAAAGACCTACGTGAGCAGTACTTC. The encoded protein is CATGKDLREQYF.